These T cell receptor beta chains were read from a single sample in a study of blood T cell repertoires in COVID-19. Assay used: immunoSEQ multiplex PCR; TCRdb lists only in-frame clones, some missing. The sample records fewer than 650,000 clones, approximately 91% being singletons. Sequencing used peripheral blood. Receptor source: a woman between 45 and 65 years old with COVID-19, enrolled during active disease. Both conserved end residues are part of each CDR3. Fields, in order: clone size, D gene, J gene, V gene, CDR3 protein, CDR3 DNA. D genes are given only for firm matches. Clone size is not always given. Where it is, it says once, few, many or a class for expanded clones.

clone_size: .; d_call: TRBD1; j_call: TRBJ2-7; v_call: TRBV6-5; cdr3_aa: CASSYSMGTEAYEQYF; cdr3_nt: TGTGCCAGCAGTTACTCGATGGGGACAGAAGCTTACGAGCAGTACTTC
clone_size: .; d_call: .; j_call: TRBJ1-1; v_call: TRBV30; cdr3_aa: CAWRGGYTEAFF; cdr3_nt: TGTGCCTGGAGGGGGGGATACACTGAAGCTTTCTTT
clone_size: .; d_call: .; j_call: TRBJ1-6; v_call: TRBV14; cdr3_aa: CASSQDRGPPLHF; cdr3_nt: TGTGCCAGCAGCCAAGACAGGGGCCCACCCCTCCACTTT
clone_size: .; d_call: .; j_call: TRBJ1-2; v_call: TRBV6-1; cdr3_aa: CASSENTSGQPIIMGNTF; cdr3_nt: TGTGCCAGCAGTGAAAATACATCTGGACAGCCGATTATAATGGGCAACACCTTC
clone_size: .; d_call: .; j_call: TRBJ1-5; v_call: TRBV11-2; cdr3_aa: CASSLERDQPQHF; cdr3_nt: TGTGCCAGCAGCTTAGAGAGGGATCAGCCCCAGCATTTT
clone_size: .; d_call: TRBD2; j_call: TRBJ2-5; v_call: TRBV4-2; cdr3_aa: CASSQARTSVEETQYF; cdr3_nt: TGTGCCAGCAGCCAAGCTAGGACTAGCGTTGAAGAGACCCAGTACTTC
clone_size: .; d_call: TRBD1; j_call: TRBJ1-2; v_call: TRBV20-1; cdr3_aa: CSASLQGAGGYTF; cdr3_nt: TGCAGTGCTAGTTTGCAGGGGGCCGGTGGCTACACCTTC
clone_size: once; d_call: TRBD1; j_call: TRBJ1-1; v_call: TRBV7-9; cdr3_aa: CASSLPWTGSSTEAFF; cdr3_nt: TGTGCCAGCAGCTTACCGTGGACAGGGTCTTCGACTGAAGCTTTCTTT
clone_size: .; d_call: TRBD1; j_call: TRBJ1-4; v_call: TRBV7-8; cdr3_aa: CASSRGQGRHEKLFF; cdr3_nt: TGTGCCAGCAGCCGAGGACAGGGGAGGCATGAAAAACTGTTTTTT
clone_size: .; d_call: TRBD1; j_call: TRBJ2-7; v_call: TRBV7-2; cdr3_aa: CASSLTGGEHEQYF; cdr3_nt: TGTGCCAGCAGCTTGACAGGGGGCGAACACGAGCAGTACTTC
clone_size: .; d_call: TRBD2; j_call: TRBJ2-3; v_call: TRBV2; cdr3_aa: CASSVWVAGARGTDTQYF; cdr3_nt: TGTGCCAGCAGTGTCTGGGTAGCGGGGGCCCGGGGCACAGATACGCAGTATTTT
clone_size: .; d_call: TRBD2; j_call: TRBJ2-3; v_call: TRBV27; cdr3_aa: CASSLLAGADTQYF; cdr3_nt: TGTGCCAGCAGTTTATTGGCGGGGGCAGATACGCAGTATTTT
clone_size: .; d_call: TRBD1; j_call: TRBJ2-1; v_call: TRBV5-1; cdr3_aa: CASSRSGGDNNEQFF; cdr3_nt: TGCGCCAGCAGCAGATCAGGGGGCGATAACAATGAGCAGTTCTTC
clone_size: .; d_call: .; j_call: TRBJ1-1; v_call: TRBV24-1; cdr3_aa: CATSDLTEPGAFF; cdr3_nt: TGTGCCACCAGTGATTTAACTGAACCGGGAGCTTTCTTT
clone_size: .; d_call: .; j_call: TRBJ1-1; v_call: TRBV11-2; cdr3_aa: CASSLLGWNTEAFF; cdr3_nt: TGTGCCAGCAGCTTACTTGGCTGGAACACTGAAGCTTTCTTT
clone_size: once; d_call: .; j_call: TRBJ1-2; v_call: TRBV27; cdr3_aa: CASSSTRDPNLRGIDGYTF; cdr3_nt: TGTGCCAGCAGTAGCACCCGGGACCCTAATCTAAGGGGGATCGATGGCTACACCTTC
clone_size: .; d_call: .; j_call: TRBJ2-3; v_call: TRBV5-6; cdr3_aa: CASSFIRAGADTQYF; cdr3_nt: TGTGCCAGCAGCTTTATCCGGGCGGGTGCAGATACGCAGTATTTT
clone_size: .; d_call: .; j_call: TRBJ1-2; v_call: TRBV6-1; cdr3_aa: CASSEDEGYDYTF; cdr3_nt: TGTGCCAGCAGTGAAGATGAGGGATACGACTACACCTTC
clone_size: .; d_call: .; j_call: TRBJ1-6; v_call: TRBV9; cdr3_aa: CASSLGSPGNSPLHF; cdr3_nt: TGTGCCAGCAGCCTCGGGTCTCCGGGGAATTCACCCCTCCACTTT
clone_size: .; d_call: TRBD2; j_call: TRBJ2-5; v_call: TRBV5-1; cdr3_aa: CASSLAVAGGSQETQYF; cdr3_nt: TGCGCCAGCAGCTTGGCCGTGGCGGGGGGTTCCCAAGAGACCCAGTACTTC
clone_size: .; d_call: TRBD1; j_call: TRBJ2-3; v_call: TRBV30; cdr3_aa: CAWSGERGPTDTQYF; cdr3_nt: TGTGCCTGGAGTGGAGAGAGGGGGCCAACAGATACGCAGTATTTT
clone_size: .; d_call: .; j_call: TRBJ2-3; v_call: TRBV9; cdr3_aa: CASSGHSTDTQYF; cdr3_nt: TGTGCCAGCAGCGGGCATAGCACAGATACGCAGTATTTT
clone_size: .; d_call: TRBD1; j_call: TRBJ1-4; v_call: TRBV28; cdr3_aa: CASSEIGQGKKLFF; cdr3_nt: TGTGCCAGCAGCGAGATAGGACAGGGGAAAAAACTGTTTTTT
clone_size: few; d_call: TRBD1; j_call: TRBJ2-2; v_call: TRBV5-4; cdr3_aa: CASSLKGQGSGELFF; cdr3_nt: TGTGCCAGCAGCTTGAAGGGACAGGGGTCCGGGGAGCTGTTTTTT
clone_size: .; d_call: .; j_call: TRBJ2-5; v_call: TRBV9; cdr3_aa: CASSSPYQETQYF; cdr3_nt: TGTGCCAGCAGCTCCCCCTACCAAGAGACCCAGTACTTC
clone_size: .; d_call: TRBD2; j_call: TRBJ2-2; v_call: TRBV5-1; cdr3_aa: CASSYRGFGLAPPGELFF; cdr3_nt: TGCGCCAGCAGCTATAGGGGGTTCGGACTAGCCCCCCCCGGGGAGCTGTTTTTT
clone_size: .; d_call: .; j_call: TRBJ1-6; v_call: TRBV30; cdr3_aa: CAWRTSFNSPLHF; cdr3_nt: TGTGCCTGGAGAACATCGTTTAATTCACCCCTCCACTTT
clone_size: .; d_call: .; j_call: TRBJ1-1; v_call: TRBV15; cdr3_aa: CATSRDPSPNTEAFF; cdr3_nt: TGTGCCACCAGCAGAGATCCAAGCCCGAACACTGAAGCTTTCTTT
clone_size: .; d_call: .; j_call: TRBJ2-3; v_call: TRBV28; cdr3_aa: CASSLIRGTDTQYF; cdr3_nt: TGTGCCAGCAGTTTAATTCGGGGCACAGATACGCAGTATTTT
clone_size: once; d_call: .; j_call: TRBJ1-2; v_call: TRBV5-4; cdr3_aa: CASSSDSVVYGYTF; cdr3_nt: TGTGCCAGCAGCTCGGACAGCGTCGTTTATGGCTACACCTTC
clone_size: few; d_call: TRBD1; j_call: TRBJ2-1; v_call: TRBV11-2; cdr3_aa: CASSLVGDSYNEQFF; cdr3_nt: TGTGCCAGCAGCTTAGTTGGGGACAGTTACAATGAGCAGTTCTTC
clone_size: .; d_call: .; j_call: TRBJ2-7; v_call: TRBV9; cdr3_aa: CASSVATAAIYEQYF; cdr3_nt: TGTGCCAGCAGCGTAGCGACAGCCGCGATCTACGAGCAGTACTTC
clone_size: .; d_call: TRBD1; j_call: TRBJ1-1; v_call: TRBV19; cdr3_aa: CASSDRGNTEAFF; cdr3_nt: TGTGCCAGTAGTGACAGGGGTAACACTGAAGCTTTCTTT
clone_size: once; d_call: .; j_call: TRBJ1-1; v_call: TRBV12-3/TRBV12-4; cdr3_aa: CASSPTGQTEAFF; cdr3_nt: TGTGCCAGCAGTCCGACAGGCCAGACTGAAGCTTTCTTT
clone_size: .; d_call: .; j_call: TRBJ1-5; v_call: TRBV5-6; cdr3_aa: CASSLQVGQPQHF; cdr3_nt: TGTGCCAGCAGCTTGCAGGTGGGTCAGCCCCAGCATTTT
clone_size: .; d_call: .; j_call: TRBJ1-3; v_call: TRBV12-3/TRBV12-4; cdr3_aa: CASSYREGDTIYF; cdr3_nt: TGTGCCAGCAGTTATAGAGAGGGTGACACCATATATTTT
clone_size: .; d_call: TRBD1; j_call: TRBJ1-1; v_call: TRBV10-3; cdr3_aa: CALRQGMNTEAFF; cdr3_nt: TGTGCCCTGAGACAGGGTATGAACACTGAAGCTTTCTTT
clone_size: .; d_call: .; j_call: TRBJ1-3; v_call: TRBV18; cdr3_aa: CASSPRTRGSGNTIYF; cdr3_nt: TGTGCCAGCTCACCCCGAACAAGGGGATCTGGAAACACCATATATTTT
clone_size: .; d_call: .; j_call: TRBJ1-5; v_call: TRBV11-3; cdr3_aa: CPALNRDTYSNQPQHF; cdr3_nt: TGTCCAGCGCTCAATAGGGACACCTATAGCAATCAGCCCCAGCATTTT
clone_size: .; d_call: .; j_call: TRBJ1-6; v_call: TRBV27; cdr3_aa: CASSPGIRIYGSPLHF; cdr3_nt: TGTGCCAGCAGTCCGGGAATACGGATCTATGGTTCACCCCTCCACTTT
clone_size: .; d_call: .; j_call: TRBJ1-1; v_call: TRBV7-2; cdr3_aa: CASSFNTNTEAFF; cdr3_nt: TGTGCCAGCAGCTTTAACACGAACACTGAAGCTTTCTTT
clone_size: .; d_call: TRBD1; j_call: TRBJ1-6; v_call: TRBV6-6; cdr3_aa: CASSPASGTGRYSPLHF; cdr3_nt: TGTGCCAGCAGTCCGGCGTCCGGGACAGGGAGATATTCACCCCTCCACTTT